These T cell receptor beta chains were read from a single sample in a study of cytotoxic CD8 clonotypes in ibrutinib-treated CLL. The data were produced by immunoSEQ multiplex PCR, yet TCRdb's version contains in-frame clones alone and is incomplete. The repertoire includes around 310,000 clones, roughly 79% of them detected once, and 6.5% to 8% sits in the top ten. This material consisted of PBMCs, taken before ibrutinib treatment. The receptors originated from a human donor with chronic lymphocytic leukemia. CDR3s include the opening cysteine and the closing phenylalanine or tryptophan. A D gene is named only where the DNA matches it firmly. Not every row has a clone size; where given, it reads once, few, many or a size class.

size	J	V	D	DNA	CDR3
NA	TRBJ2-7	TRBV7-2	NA	TGTGCCAGCAGCCACGGGTCCTACTACGAGCAGTACTTC	CASSHGSYYEQYF
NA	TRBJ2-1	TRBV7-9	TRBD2	TGTGCCGGAAGGACTAGCGGGTCTTCCTACAATGAGCAGTTCTTC	CAGRTSGSSYNEQFF
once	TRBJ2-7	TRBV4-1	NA	TGCGCCAGCAGCCTTTTGGGGCCTACAGCCTACGAGCAGTACTTC	CASSLLGPTAYEQYF
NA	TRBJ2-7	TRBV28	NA	TGTGCCAGCAGACCAGCCGTTGCTAGCGCAATCTACGAGCAGTACTTC	CASRPAVASAIYEQYF
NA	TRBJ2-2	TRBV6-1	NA	TGTGCCAGCAGCTTGTCCAGGGTTGACACCGGGGAGCTGTTTTTT	CASSLSRVDTGELFF
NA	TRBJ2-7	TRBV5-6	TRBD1	TGTGCCAGCAGCTTGGGGGACAGGTATACCTACGAGCAGTACTTC	CASSLGDRYTYEQYF
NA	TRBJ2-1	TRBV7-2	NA	TGTGCCAGCAGCTTATGGTCCCGGACAGAGCAGTTCTTC	CASSLWSRTEQFF
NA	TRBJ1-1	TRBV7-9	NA	TGTGCCAGCAGCTTACAGGGAGGCACTGAAGCTTTCTTT	CASSLQGGTEAFF
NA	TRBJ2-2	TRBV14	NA	TGTGCCAGCAGCCAAGAAGCCGGGACCACAAACACCGGGGAGCTGTTTTTT	CASSQEAGTTNTGELFF
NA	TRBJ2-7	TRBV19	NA	TGTGCCAGTAGTATATCCGGGGGGCCCTACGAGCAGTACTTC	CASSISGGPYEQYF
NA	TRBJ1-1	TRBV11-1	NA	TGTGCCAGCAGCTTAGCGCTTTTGAACACTGAAGCTTTCTTT	CASSLALLNTEAFF
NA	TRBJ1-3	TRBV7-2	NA	TGTGCCAGCAGCTTAGGGGTGACAGGAGAATCTGGAAACACCATATATTTT	CASSLGVTGESGNTIYF
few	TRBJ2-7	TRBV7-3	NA	TGTGCCAGCAGCCGATCACCGAGCTCCTACGAGCAGTACTTC	CASSRSPSSYEQYF
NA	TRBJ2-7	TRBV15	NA	TGTGCCACCAGCAGGGAGAGACAGGCGTACGAGCAGTACTTC	CATSRERQAYEQYF
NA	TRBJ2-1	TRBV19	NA	TGTGCCAGTAGTATTCCCCCACCGGGTGGGGGCTCCTACAATGAGCAGTTCTTC	CASSIPPPGGGSYNEQFF
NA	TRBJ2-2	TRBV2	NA	TGTGCCAGCACCTCAGGGCGCCGGACCGGGGAGCTGTTTTTT	CASTSGRRTGELFF
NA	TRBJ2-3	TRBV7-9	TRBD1	TGTGCCAGCAGCTCACAGGGGAGCACAGATACGCAGTATTTT	CASSSQGSTDTQYF
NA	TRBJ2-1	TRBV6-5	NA	TGTGCCAGCAGTTACGGACGGTCCTACAATGAGCAGTTCTTC	CASSYGRSYNEQFF
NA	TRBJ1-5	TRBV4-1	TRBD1	TGCGCCAGCAGCCGGACAGGGAATCAGCCCCAGCATTTT	CASSRTGNQPQHF
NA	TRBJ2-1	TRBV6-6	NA	TGTGCCAGCAGTTACTCTGGGGTTGGATACAATGAGCAGTTCTTC	CASSYSGVGYNEQFF
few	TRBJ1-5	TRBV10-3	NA	TGTGCCATCAGTGAGGGACACGTCAATCAGCCCCAGCATTTT	CAISEGHVNQPQHF
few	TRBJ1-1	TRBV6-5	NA	TGTGCCAGCAGTTACTCGACCCGTACTGAAGCTTTCTTT	CASSYSTRTEAFF
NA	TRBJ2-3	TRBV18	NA	TGTGCCAGCTCACGGCCGGGGCGAGGGGATACGCAGTATTTT	CASSRPGRGDTQYF
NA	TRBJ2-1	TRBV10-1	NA	TGCGCCAGCAGTGAGAGCGGCCATTACAATGAGCAGTTCTTC	CASSESGHYNEQFF
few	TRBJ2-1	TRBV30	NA	TGTGCCTGGAGTGGCTACCTCAATGAGCAGTTCTTC	CAWSGYLNEQFF
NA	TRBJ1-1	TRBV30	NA	TGTGCCTGGAGTGTAGGGTTAGTGAGTGAAGCTTTCTTT	CAWSVGLVSEAFF
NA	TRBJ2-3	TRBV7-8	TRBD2	TGTGCCAGCAGCTTAGATGGCGGGAGAAGCACAGATACGCAGTATTTT	CASSLDGGRSTDTQYF